Presented here are 15 T cell receptor beta chains from one specimen sequenced in a study of cytomegalovirus exposure and HLA in healthy donors. TCRdb keeps only in-frame clones here, not all; method: immunoSEQ multiplex PCR. The table lists roughly 330,000 clones, roughly 90% of them singletons, with approximately 1.1% in the top ten. Sequencing was performed on PBMCs. These receptors were taken from a woman aged 30 to 39 in good health and CMV-seropositive.

The rearrangement uses TRBV6-6 and TRBJ2-7, with 7 bases aligning to TRBD2. The CDR3 runs 12 residues. The germline V gene encodes CDR1 MNHNY and CDR2 SVGAGI (reference sequence). V was pared by 7 bases and J by 3 bases, with 3 bases of the junction left unmatched. The CDR3 nucleotides read TGTGCCAGCACTAGCGGAGGCTACGAGCAGTACTTC. Its protein is CASTSGGYEQYF.

The chain employs TRBV30 and TRBJ1-4, with D tentatively TRBD1 (6 bases). The CDR3 consists of 15 residues. Trimming took 3 bases from V and 8 from J, leaving 19 bases between them. Germline V gene lookup returns CDR1 GTSNPN and CDR2 SVGIG (reference sequence). In DNA, the CDR3 is TGTGCCTGGAGCCCGTGGACAGCTACCCGCGAAAAACTGTTTTTT. It is translated as CAWSPWTATREKLFF.

This clone showed up just a few times. The chain combines TRBV30 with TRBJ1-1; no definite D call. The CDR3 spans 14 residues. Germline CDR1 reads GTSNPN; CDR2 reads SVGIG (reference sequence). With 0 bases removed from V and 4 bases from J, the gap between germline ends came to 12 bases. As DNA, the CDR3 is TGTGCCTGGAGTGTACTGGGGTCGGCCACTGAAGCTTTCTTT. This translates into CAWSVLGSATEAFF.

The chain employs TRBV27 and TRBJ1-2; TRBD1 matches at 9 bases. CDR3 length: 17 residues. Germline CDR1 is MNHEY and CDR2 is SMNVEV (reference sequence). The trim removed 3 bases at V and 5 bases at J, leaving 13 bases unmatched. This chain's CDR3 is CASSFTAVGTGFYGYTF. CDR3 nucleotide sequence: TGTGCCAGCAGTTTTACTGCCGTCGGGACAGGGTTTTATGGCTACACCTTC.

V is TRBV4-1 and J is TRBJ1-2, with 7 bases matching TRBD1. The CDR3 contains 18 residues. Germline CDR1 and CDR2: MGHRA and YSYEKL. Losses at the gene ends were 3 bases for V and 6 bases for J; bases not matched to a gene: 19. The chain's CDR3 is CASSQGVFSLGGADGYTF. The CDR3, as DNA: TGCGCCAGCAGCCAGGGGGTGTTTTCTTTAGGGGGCGCAGATGGCTACACCTTC.

The rearrangement joins TRBV4-3 to TRBJ1-1; the D gene is possibly TRBD1 (5 bases). The ends were cut back, 1 base at V and 0 bases at J, with 18 bases in the middle. The CDR3 runs 18 residues. The germline CDR1 and CDR2 sequences are LGHNA and YSLEER. CDR3 protein: CASSQAAVRGDMNTEAFF. CDR3 DNA: TGCGCCAGCAGCCAAGCCGCCGTAAGGGGCGACATGAACACTGAAGCTTTCTTT.

This chain links TRBV2 with TRBJ2-1; perhaps TRBD1 as D (6 bases). Trimming took 6 bases from V and 9 from J, leaving 18 bases between them. Germline CDR1 and CDR2: SNHLY and FYNNEI. The CDR3 has 14 residues. CDR3 protein: CASRKVEGVGEQFF. The CDR3 DNA reads TGTGCCAGCAGGAAGGTTGAGGGGGTTGGTGAGCAGTTCTTC.

The CDR3 loop is CASTNSQMNTEAFF. The CDR3 DNA sequence: TGTGCCTCTACTAACTCGCAAATGAACACTGAAGCTTTCTTT. The chain has TRBV13 and TRBJ1-1; D remains ambiguous. Trimming cost V 11 bases and J 0 bases, with 16 bases left between them. The length of the CDR3 is 14 residues. CDR1 and CDR2 from the germline V gene are PRHDT and FYEKMQ (reference sequence). Together with reference TRBV13 and TRBJ1-1, the CDR3 gives the full variable domain: AAGVIQSPRHLIKEKRETATLKCYPIPRHDTVYWYQQGPGQDPQFLISFYEKMQSDKGSIPDRFSAQQFSDYHSELNMSSLELGDSALYFCASTNSQMNTEAFFGQGTRLTVV.

The sample holds a few counts of this clone. This chain connects TRBV9 to TRBJ2-2, with 7 nucleotides matching TRBD1. Germline values: CDR1 SGDLS, CDR2 YYNGEE. The V gene end was trimmed by 3 bases and the J gene end by 3 bases; junction bases not matched to a gene: 11. This CDR3 has 17 residues. The CDR3 reads CASSERGEGAYTGELFF. In nucleotides, the CDR3 is TGTGCCAGCAGCGAACGAGGAGAGGGGGCGTACACCGGGGAGCTGTTTTTT. The full variable domain, with the rest looked up from reference TRBV9 and TRBJ2-2, is DSGVTQTPKHLITATGQRVTLRCSPRSGDLSVYWYQQSLDQGLQFLIQYYNGEERAKGNILERFSAQQFPDLHSELNLSSLELGDSALYFCASSERGEGAYTGELFFGEGSRLTVL.

The rearrangement links TRBV9 to TRBJ1-6; 8 bases match TRBD1. J gave up 6 bases and V 5 bases, and 4 bases lay outside the gene matches. Germline CDR1 and CDR2: SGDLS and YYNGEE. This CDR3 contains 14 residues. CDR3 nucleotide sequence: TGTGCCAGCAGGGACGACAGGGGTAATTCACCCCTCCACTTT. It is translated as CASRDDRGNSPLHF.

The CDR3 DNA follows: TGTGCCATCGGGTCAGGGAGGTCGAACACTGAAGCTTTCTTT. Amino acid sequence: CAIGSGRSNTEAFF. The chain combines TRBV10-3 with TRBJ1-1, with a tentative D call TRBD1 (5 bases). The ends were cut back, 8 bases at V and 1 base at J, with 14 bases in the middle. Germline V gene sequence: CDR1 ENHRY, CDR2 SYGVKD. This CDR3 comprises 14 residues.

This chain uses TRBV4-3 with TRBJ1-3, with TRBD1 matching 10 bases. Germline V gene data show CDR1 as LGHNA and CDR2 as YSLEER. After removal of 1 base from V and 9 bases from J, the junction contained 3 bases not matched to a gene. The CDR3 spans 14 residues. The CDR3 region is CASSQGTGGITIYF. The CDR3 bases are TGCGCCAGCAGCCAAGGGACAGGGGGTATCACCATATATTTT.

This clone came up a few times. The V gene is TRBV6-5, the J gene TRBJ1-5; D not certain. The germline gives CDR1 MNHEY, CDR2 SVGAGI. This CDR3 is built from 15 residues. V was trimmed by 5 bases and J by 0 bases, leaving 11 bases between them. CDR3 sequence (DNA): TGTGCCAGCAGTATCGACGGGTATAGCAATCAGCCCCAGCATTTT. This sequence encodes CASSIDGYSNQPQHF.

The sample holds many counts of this clone. V gene TRBV7-3 combines with J gene TRBJ2-1; 13 bases agree with TRBD2. Unmatched junction bases numbered 0, after V lost 4 bases and J lost 6 bases. The CDR3 length is 14 residues. The germline gives CDR1 SGHTA, CDR2 FQGTGA. For the CDR3, the DNA is TGTGCCAGCAGCTGGACTAGCGGGGGCAATGAGCAGTTCTTC. The encoded protein is CASSWTSGGNEQFF.

In nucleotides, the CDR3 is TGTGCCAGCAGAATCTTTGATACGCAGTATTTT. This codes for CASRIFDTQYF. This sequence joins TRBV7-9 and TRBJ2-3; no definite D call. Germline loops: CDR1 SEHNR, CDR2 FQNEAQ (reference sequence). This CDR3 contains 11 residues. V was cut by 6 bases and J by 6 bases, with 7 bases left in between.